This T cell receptor (beta chain) is from a study of T cell clonotyping in hematopoietic cell transplantation. Study-wide results and caveats: Cells were unsorted, so CD4 and CD8 contributions were not separated.

Germline CDR1 and CDR2: SGHAT and FQDESV (reference sequence). The trim removed 5 bases at V and 15 bases at J, leaving 9 bases unmatched. This CDR3 has 14 residues. To note about this clone: Its cognate antigen is unknown.

The assay was immunoSEQ multiplex PCR, and TCRdb's table has in-frame clones only and misses some. The sample consists of 65,000 to 75,000 clones, roughly 94% of them appearing once. This sequence originates from a man aged 45-60 years in good health. Some clones in this sample may be carry-over from other donors' samples. Sequences were obtained from peripheral blood mononuclear cells. The chain recombines TRBV11-1 with TRBJ2-1; 14 bases are shared with TRBD2. For the CDR3, the DNA is TGTGCCAGCAGCCCGGGACTAGCGGGGGCCCTTAGGTTCTTC. It translates to CASSPGLAGALRFF.